The 8 T cell receptor beta chains below all came from one sample that was sequenced in a study of radiation and T cells in renal cell carcinoma. The time point was: blood 4 weeks post-SBRT, at nephrectomy. Sample treatment: 15 Gy SBRT to primary tumor, nephrectomy 4 weeks later. Clones were sequenced by immunoSEQ multiplex PCR, and TCRdb holds only the in-frame ones, with some missing. Counted here are fewer than 200,000 clones, about 88% occurring once; the ten biggest clones make up about 11%. The sample in question was blood, obtained from a patient whose treatment included radiotherapy and nephrectomy. These receptors all stem from a woman between 50 and 59 years old with renal cell carcinoma.

The chain recombines TRBV18 with TRBJ1-3; D gene uncertain. The CDR3 is 14 amino acids. V gave up 6 bases and J gave up 8 bases, with 17 bases separating them. CDR1 KGHSH and CDR2 LQKENI come from the germline V gene. CDR3 sequence: CASSPGSNRDTIYF. CDR3 bases: TGTGCCAGCTCCCCGGGGTCAAACCGGGACACCATATATTTT.

The V call is TRBV18, the J call TRBJ1-2, with TRBD1 matching over 7 bases. Germline CDR1 and CDR2: KGHSH and LQKENI. This CDR3 spans 15 amino acids. V shed 5 bases, J shed 6 bases, and the junction held 12 bases outside the gene matches. CDR3 nucleotides: TGTGCCAGCTCAACCCGAGACAGGGAGGGAGATGGCTACACCTTC. It yields the protein CASSTRDREGDGYTF.

The V call is TRBV6-1, the J call TRBJ1-1; D may be TRBD1 (5 bases). This CDR3 spans 15 amino acids. V dropped 2 bases and J dropped 0 bases, with 10 bases sitting between them. Per germline, CDR1 MNHNS and CDR2 SASEGT. The DNA of the CDR3 is TGTGCCAGCAGTGAAACAGGTTACATGAACACTGAAGCTTTCTTT. It specifies CASSETGYMNTEAFF.

This chain joins TRBV10-3 and TRBJ2-5, with TRBD1 identical over 10 bases. With V trimmed by 0 bases and J by 3 bases, 1 base remained unmatched. Germline CDR1 reads ENHRY; CDR2 reads SYGVKD. The CDR3 sequence is 15 residues long. The CDR3 bases are TGTGCCATCAGTGAGTCGGGGACAGGGGAAGAGACCCAGTACTTC. Its protein product is CAISESGTGEETQYF.

This chain links TRBV5-6 with TRBJ2-6; D uncertain. V gave up 0 bases and J gave up 4 bases, with 2 bases separating them. CDR1 SGHDT and CDR2 YYEEEE come from the germline V gene. CDR3 length: 13 amino acids. CDR3 residues: CASSLAGANVLTF. CDR3 in DNA: TGTGCCAGCAGCTTGGCCGGGGCCAACGTCCTGACTTTC.

This chain connects TRBV12-5 to TRBJ1-3, with D possibly TRBD1 on 5 matching bases. The CDR3 length is 14 residues. V was trimmed by 5 bases and J by 4 bases, leaving 12 bases between them. Germline CDR1 is LGHNT and CDR2 is FRNRAP. The CDR3 spells CASGPRTPGNTIYF. As DNA, the CDR3 is TGTGCTAGTGGTCCTAGGACACCAGGAAACACCATATATTTT.

This rearrangement joins TRBV4-1 to TRBJ2-2, with a possible D match to TRBD2 (5 bases). The CDR3 has 18 amino acids. V was cut by 1 base and J by 4 bases, with 19 bases left in between. Germline V gene data show CDR1 as MGHRA and CDR2 as YSYEKL. The CDR3 loop is CASSQVWGDQIVTGELFF. The CDR3 bases are TGCGCCAGCAGCCAAGTATGGGGAGACCAGATCGTCACCGGGGAGCTGTTTTTT.

The chain has TRBV18 and TRBJ2-3, with 8 nucleotides matching TRBD1. J was trimmed by 2 bases and V by 6 bases; bases with no gene match: 7. The CDR3 runs to 15 residues. Germline V gene data show CDR1 as KGHSH and CDR2 as LQKENI. The CDR3 DNA reads TGTGCCAGCTCGACAGGGGTCCGTCCCACAGATACGCAGTATTTT. The encoded protein is CASSTGVRPTDTQYF.